These T cell receptor beta chains were read from a single sample in a study of beta chain features in type 1 diabetes. Clones were sequenced by immunoSEQ multiplex PCR, and TCRdb holds only the in-frame ones, with some missing. The table lists hundreds of thousands of clones, less than 9.5% of them singletons. Material for sequencing was central memory CD4+ T cells from blood. The receptor set was obtained from a woman under 30 in good health. Both conserved end residues are part of each CDR3. D genes are given only for firm matches. Size is stated for part of the rows, as once, few or many counts, or as a class when the clone is expanded.

v_gene	d_gene	j_gene	abundance	len	CDR3nt	CDR3aa
TRBV7-2	-	TRBJ2-1	-	13	TGTGCCAGCAGCTTAGCGAGGATGCGTGAGCAGTTCTTC	CASSLARMREQFF
TRBV18	TRBD1	TRBJ2-4	-	16	TGTGCCAGCTCACCAGGGACAGGAGGAGCCAAAAACATTCAGTACTTC	CASSPGTGGAKNIQYF
TRBV9	-	TRBJ2-6	many	17	TGTGCCAGCAACCGTCCTACCGGGGCAGCTGGGGCCAACGTCCTGACTTTC	CASNRPTGAAGANVLTF
TRBV29-1	-	TRBJ2-2	-	13	TGCAGCGTTATAGTAGGGGGCACCGGGGAGCTGTTTTTT	CSVIVGGTGELFF
TRBV7-8	-	TRBJ2-3	-	14	TGTGCCAGCAGCTTCGCAGAACCGACAGATACGCAGTATTTT	CASSFAEPTDTQYF
TRBV7-2	TRBD1	TRBJ1-2	-	14	TGTGCCAGCAGCTTCCAGGGGGTTCACTATGGCTACACCTTC	CASSFQGVHYGYTF
TRBV25-1	TRBD2	TRBJ2-5	few	15	TGTGCCAGCAGACCGGGACTAGCATTTCAAGAGACCCAGTACTTC	CASRPGLAFQETQYF
TRBV7-2	TRBD2	TRBJ2-7	-	16	TGTGCCAGCAGCTTAGCAGGGACTAGCGGGAGGAACGAGCAGTACTTC	CASSLAGTSGRNEQYF
TRBV28	-	TRBJ1-2	many	15	TGTGCCAGCGAGACGGGGGATGACAGGAACTATGGCTACACCTTC	CASETGDDRNYGYTF
TRBV13	TRBD2	TRBJ2-1	-	18	TGTGCCAGCAGTCAAACCGGGACTAGCGGGAGGGGCTACAATGAGCAGTTCTTC	CASSQTGTSGRGYNEQFF
TRBV9	-	TRBJ2-4	many	14	TGTGCCAGCAGCGGGACAGTAGCCAAAAACATTCAGTACTTC	CASSGTVAKNIQYF
TRBV29-1	-	TRBJ2-3	many	9	TGCAGCGTGGGGAATACGCAGTATTTT	CSVGNTQYF
TRBV4-3	-	TRBJ1-1	many	15	TGCGCCAGCAGCCAAGATCGAACAGGGAGGGTTGAAGCTTTCTTT	CASSQDRTGRVEAFF
TRBV7-2	-	TRBJ2-1	-	15	TGTGCCAGCAGCTTAGCGGGAGTTCCCTACAATGAGCAGTTCTTC	CASSLAGVPYNEQFF
TRBV14	-	TRBJ2-1	-	14	TGTGCCAGCAGCCAAGCGCTTCCCTACAATGAGCAGTTCTTC	CASSQALPYNEQFF
TRBV19	-	TRBJ1-1	few	12	TGTGCCAGTAGCATGTACAGGAGTGAAGCTTTCTTT	CASSMYRSEAFF
TRBV7-2	-	TRBJ1-1	-	13	TGTGCCAGCAGCTCGACTTTGCACACTGAAGCTTTCTTT	CASSSTLHTEAFF
TRBV5-1	-	TRBJ2-1	many	16	TGCGCCAGCAGCTTGGCTAGCGACGTCTATAACAATGAGCAGTTCTTC	CASSLASDVYNNEQFF
TRBV4-2	-	TRBJ2-1	few	18	TGTGCCAGCAGCACCTTAAGACTTTCACCAATTTCCTACAATGAGCAGTTCTTC	CASSTLRLSPISYNEQFF
TRBV5-1	-	TRBJ2-5	-	15	TGCGCCAGCAGCCCGATGCCCGGGGGCGCGGAGACCCAGTACTTC	CASSPMPGGAETQYF
TRBV10-1	-	TRBJ2-1	-	13	TGCGCCAGCAGTGACCCAAACTACAATGAGCAGTTCTTC	CASSDPNYNEQFF
TRBV7-9	-	TRBJ2-1	few	16	TGTGCCAGCAGCTTAGCGGGTCGGAGTACGGGCAATGAGCAGTTCTTC	CASSLAGRSTGNEQFF
TRBV7-8	-	TRBJ2-7	many	14	TGTGCCAGCAGCTTCCAGCGCAACGTCTACGAGCAGTACTTC	CASSFQRNVYEQYF
TRBV14	-	TRBJ2-7	few	16	TGTGCCAGCAGCCAAGAGGGGAGGACGGTCACCTACGAGCAGTACTTC	CASSQEGRTVTYEQYF
TRBV18	-	TRBJ2-2	-	14	TGTGCCAGCTCACTGGACACATACACCGGGGAGCTGTTTTTT	CASSLDTYTGELFF
TRBV7-3	-	TRBJ2-5	few	13	TGTGCCAGCAGCTCAGACTGGAAAGAGACCCAGTACTTC	CASSSDWKETQYF
TRBV19	-	TRBJ2-2	-	14	TGTGCCAGTAGTACCCACAGCGACACCGGGGAGCTGTTTTTT	CASSTHSDTGELFF
TRBV4-2	TRBD1	TRBJ1-1	few	16	TGTGCCAGCAGCCGCGAAATGACAGGGGGCGCGTCCGAAGCTTTCTTT	CASSREMTGGASEAFF
TRBV7-2	TRBD1	TRBJ2-7	few	15	TGTGCCAGCAGCTTAGCCCCGGGACAGGGAGGCGAGCAGTACTTC	CASSLAPGQGGEQYF
TRBV5-1	TRBD2	TRBJ2-3	-	16	TGCGCCAGCAGCTTGTCCGGGGGGATGAGAGGAGATACGCAGTATTTT	CASSLSGGMRGDTQYF
TRBV7-2	-	TRBJ1-5	few	13	TGTGCCAGCAGCTTATCTTACTCTCAGCCCCAGCATTTT	CASSLSYSQPQHF
TRBV18	-	TRBJ2-7	many	19	TGTGCCAGCTCACCCTGGAAGGGTAGCGAGTCCGGTCAAGGCTACGAGCAGTACTTC	CASSPWKGSESGQGYEQYF
TRBV7-9	TRBD2	TRBJ2-1	-	15	TGTGCCAGCAGCCTACGGGCGGGAGGTGAGAATGAGCAGTTCTTC	CASSLRAGGENEQFF
TRBV6-5	-	TRBJ2-1	few	14	TGTGCCAGCAGTTATCGTCAGGCGGGTAATGAGCAGTTCTTC	CASSYRQAGNEQFF
TRBV13	-	TRBJ1-1	-	15	TGTGCCAGCAGCCAGAAGGGGACCATGAACACTGAAGCTTTCTTT	CASSQKGTMNTEAFF
TRBV29-1	-	TRBJ2-5	-	11	TGCAGCGGGACGGCCGTTGAGACCCAGTACTTC	CSGTAVETQYF
TRBV7-8	TRBD2	TRBJ2-1	-	15	TGTGCCAGCAGCTCCAGGACTAGCGCGAGCGGCGAGCAGTTCTTC	CASSSRTSASGEQFF
TRBV21-1	-	TRBJ1-5	few	17	TGTGCCAGCAGCTTCTCCAGGAGACAGGGCAGAGAGGTGCCCCAGCATTTT	CASSFSRRQGREVPQHF
TRBV10-2	-	TRBJ2-2	-	13	TGCGCCAGCAGTGAAAGGCTGGCCGGGGAGCTGTTTTTT	CASSERLAGELFF
TRBV28	TRBD2	TRBJ2-3	few	18	TGTGCCAGCAGTTTAGGCCTAGCGGGAGGCGCATACACAGATACGCAGTATTTT	CASSLGLAGGAYTDTQYF
TRBV18	-	TRBJ1-1	-	13	TGTGCCAGCTCACCACAGGGCACGAGAGAAGCTTTCTTT	CASSPQGTREAFF
TRBV29-1	TRBD1	TRBJ2-1	few	14	TGCAGCGTTCGGGACAGGGGATCCTACAATGAGCAGTTCTTC	CSVRDRGSYNEQFF
TRBV18	TRBD1	TRBJ1-4	few	15	TGTGCCAGCTCACCGGGACAGGGCCGTAATGAAAAACTGTTTTTT	CASSPGQGRNEKLFF
TRBV5-1	-	TRBJ1-1	few	15	TGCGCCAGCAGCTTGACAGGTCAAAGGAACACTGAAGCTTTCTTT	CASSLTGQRNTEAFF
TRBV28	-	TRBJ1-1	-	14	TGTGCCAGCAGTTTGGGCAAAGTGAACACTGAAGCTTTCTTT	CASSLGKVNTEAFF
TRBV7-9	TRBD1	TRBJ2-3	few	17	TGTGCCAGCAGCTCTCGTGGGGGACAGGTCTTAACAGATACGCAGTATTTT	CASSSRGGQVLTDTQYF
TRBV27	-	TRBJ2-3	many	13	TGTGCCAGCACCGGGTTCGGGGCAGATACGCAGTATTTT	CASTGFGADTQYF
TRBV7-8	-	TRBJ2-4	-	15	TGTGCCAGCAGCTTAGCGCGCAGGGACCAAAACATTCAGTACTTC	CASSLARRDQNIQYF
TRBV19	TRBD2	TRBJ2-7	-	15	TGTGCCAGTAGTATGGGAGGGCAGAGCGCCTACGAGCAGTACTTC	CASSMGGQSAYEQYF
TRBV5-6	-	TRBJ1-1	many	14	TGTGCCAGCAGCCACATGAGGGTTAACACTGAAGCTTTCTTT	CASSHMRVNTEAFF